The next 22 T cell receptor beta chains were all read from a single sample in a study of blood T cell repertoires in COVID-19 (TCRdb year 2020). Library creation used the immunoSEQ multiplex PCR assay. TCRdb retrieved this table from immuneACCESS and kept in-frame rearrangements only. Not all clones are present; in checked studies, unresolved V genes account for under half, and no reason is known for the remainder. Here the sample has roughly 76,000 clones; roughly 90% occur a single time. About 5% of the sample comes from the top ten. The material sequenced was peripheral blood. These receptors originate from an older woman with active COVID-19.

The CDR3 region has the DNA TGTGCCTGGAGTGTACGCGGTCCTAGCAATCAGCCCCAGCATTTT. Residues: CAWSVRGPSNQPQHF. The rearrangement uses TRBV30 and TRBJ1-5; D gene unclear. Trimming removed 0 bases at V and 0 bases at J, with 9 bases between. From germline, CDR1 is GTSNPN and CDR2 SVGIG (reference sequence). The CDR3 is 15 residues long. The entire variable domain, with the rest obtained from reference TRBV30 and TRBJ1-5, is as follows: SQTIHQWPATLVQPVGSPLSLECTVEGTSNPNLYWYRQAAGRGLQLLFYSVGIGQISSEVPQNLSASRPQDRQFILSSKKLLLSDSGFYLCAWSVRGPSNQPQHFGDGTRLSIL.

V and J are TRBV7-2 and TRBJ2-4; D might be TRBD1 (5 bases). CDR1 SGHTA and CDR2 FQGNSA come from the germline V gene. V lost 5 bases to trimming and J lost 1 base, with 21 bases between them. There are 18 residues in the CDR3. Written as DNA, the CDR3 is TGTGCCAGCAGCGAAGGTTTTGGGGCGTCCCTGGCCAAAAACATTCAGTACTTC. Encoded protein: CASSEGFGASLAKNIQYF.

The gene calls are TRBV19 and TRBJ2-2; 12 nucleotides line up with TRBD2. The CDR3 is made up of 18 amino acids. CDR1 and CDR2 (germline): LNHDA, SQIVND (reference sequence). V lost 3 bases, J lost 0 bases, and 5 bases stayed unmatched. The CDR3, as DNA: TGTGCCAGTAGTATGTCTAGCGGGAGGGCCGCGAACACCGGGGAGCTGTTTTTT. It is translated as CASSMSSGRAANTGELFF.

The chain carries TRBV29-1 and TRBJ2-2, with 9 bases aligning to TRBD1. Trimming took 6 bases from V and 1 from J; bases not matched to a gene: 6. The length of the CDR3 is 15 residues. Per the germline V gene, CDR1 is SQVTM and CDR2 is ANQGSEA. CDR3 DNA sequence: TGCAGCGTGGAACAGGGGGCCGGGAACACCGGGGAGCTGTTTTTT. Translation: CSVEQGAGNTGELFF.

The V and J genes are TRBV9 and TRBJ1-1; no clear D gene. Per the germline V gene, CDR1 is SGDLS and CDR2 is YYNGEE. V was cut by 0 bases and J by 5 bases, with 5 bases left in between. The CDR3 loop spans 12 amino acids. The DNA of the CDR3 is TGTGCCAGCAGCGTAGGTCCTACTGAAGCTTTCTTT. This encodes CASSVGPTEAFF.

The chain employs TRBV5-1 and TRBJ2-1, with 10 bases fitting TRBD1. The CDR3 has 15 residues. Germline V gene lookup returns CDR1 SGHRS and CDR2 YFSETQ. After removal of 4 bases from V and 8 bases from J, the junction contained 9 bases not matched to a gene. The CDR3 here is CASSARDRGADEQFF. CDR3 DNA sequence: TGCGCCAGCAGCGCCCGGGACAGGGGAGCCGATGAGCAGTTCTTC.

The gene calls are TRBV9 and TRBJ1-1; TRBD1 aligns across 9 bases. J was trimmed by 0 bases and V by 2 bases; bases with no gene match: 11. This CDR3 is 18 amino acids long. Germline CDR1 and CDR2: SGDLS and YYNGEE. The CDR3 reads CASSVGTGRIRMNTEAFF. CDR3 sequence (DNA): TGTGCCAGCAGCGTGGGGACAGGGAGAATAAGGATGAACACTGAAGCTTTCTTT. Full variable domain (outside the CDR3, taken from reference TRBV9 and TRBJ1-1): DSGVTQTPKHLITATGQRVTLRCSPRSGDLSVYWYQQSLDQGLQFLIQYYNGEERAKGNILERFSAQQFPDLHSELNLSSLELGDSALYFCASSVGTGRIRMNTEAFFGQGTRLTVV.

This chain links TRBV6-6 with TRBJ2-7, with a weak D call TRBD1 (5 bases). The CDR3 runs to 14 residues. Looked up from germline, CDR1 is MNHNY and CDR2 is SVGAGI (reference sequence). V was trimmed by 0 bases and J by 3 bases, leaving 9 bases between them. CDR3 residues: CASSYSRQGYEQYF. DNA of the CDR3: TGTGCCAGCAGTTACTCGAGGCAGGGCTACGAGCAGTACTTC.

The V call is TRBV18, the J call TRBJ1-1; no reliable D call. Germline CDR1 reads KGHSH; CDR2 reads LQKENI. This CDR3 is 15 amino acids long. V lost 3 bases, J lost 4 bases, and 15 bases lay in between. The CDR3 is CASSPGVATGTEAFF. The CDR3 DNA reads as TGTGCCAGCTCACCGGGTGTGGCCACGGGCACTGAAGCTTTCTTT.

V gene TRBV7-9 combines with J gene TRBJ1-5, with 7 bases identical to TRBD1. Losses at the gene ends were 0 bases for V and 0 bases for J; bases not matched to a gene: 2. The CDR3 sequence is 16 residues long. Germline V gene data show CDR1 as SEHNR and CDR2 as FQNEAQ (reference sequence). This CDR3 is CASSLAGTASNQPQHF. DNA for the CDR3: TGTGCCAGCAGCTTAGCCGGGACAGCTAGCAATCAGCCCCAGCATTTT.

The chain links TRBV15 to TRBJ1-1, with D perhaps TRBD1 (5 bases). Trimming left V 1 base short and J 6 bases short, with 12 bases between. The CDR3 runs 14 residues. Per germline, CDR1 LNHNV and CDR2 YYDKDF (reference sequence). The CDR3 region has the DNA TGTGCCACCAGCAGAGCTATGGGGGGTTCTGAAGCTTTCTTT. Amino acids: CATSRAMGGSEAFF.

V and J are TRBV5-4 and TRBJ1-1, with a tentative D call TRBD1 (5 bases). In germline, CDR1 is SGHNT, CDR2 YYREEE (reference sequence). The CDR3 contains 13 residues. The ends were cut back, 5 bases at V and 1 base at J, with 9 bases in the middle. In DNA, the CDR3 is TGTGCCAGCAGGCTGACAGCGAACACTGAAGCTTTCTTT. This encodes CASRLTANTEAFF. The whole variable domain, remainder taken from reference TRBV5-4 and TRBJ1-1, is ETGVTQSPTHLIKTRGQQVTLRCSSQSGHNTVSWYQQALGQGPQFIFQYYREEENGRGNFPPRFSGLQFPNYSSELNVNALELDDSALYLCASRLTANTEAFFGQGTRLTVV.

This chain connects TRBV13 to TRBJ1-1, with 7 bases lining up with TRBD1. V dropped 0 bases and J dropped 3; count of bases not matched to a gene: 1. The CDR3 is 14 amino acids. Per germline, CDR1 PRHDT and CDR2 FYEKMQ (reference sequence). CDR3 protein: CASSLGRGDTEAFF. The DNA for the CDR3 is TGTGCCAGCAGCTTAGGCAGGGGGGACACTGAAGCTTTCTTT.

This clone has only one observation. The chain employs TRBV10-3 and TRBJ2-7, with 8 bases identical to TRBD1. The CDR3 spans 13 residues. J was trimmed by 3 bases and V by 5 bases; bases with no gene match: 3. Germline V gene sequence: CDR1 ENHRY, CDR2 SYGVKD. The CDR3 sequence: CAISSTGDYEQYF. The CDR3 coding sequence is TGTGCCATCAGTTCGACAGGGGACTACGAGCAGTACTTC.

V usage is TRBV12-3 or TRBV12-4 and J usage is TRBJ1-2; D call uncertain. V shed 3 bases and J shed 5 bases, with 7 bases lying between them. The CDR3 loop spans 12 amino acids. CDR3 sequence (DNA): TGTGCCAGCAGTTTTCCCCCTTATGGCTACACCTTC. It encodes CASSFPPYGYTF.

For the CDR3, the DNA is TGTGCCAGCAGCCCACCGGGGGGCGCACCCTACGAGCAGTACTTC. It codes for CASSPPGGAPYEQYF. The rearrangement uses TRBV4-2 and TRBJ2-7; the D gene is possibly TRBD2 (7 bases). The V gene's germline CDR1 is LGHNA and CDR2 YNFKEQ. Deletions cut 4 bases from V and 2 bases from J, with 15 bases between. The CDR3 is 15 amino acids.

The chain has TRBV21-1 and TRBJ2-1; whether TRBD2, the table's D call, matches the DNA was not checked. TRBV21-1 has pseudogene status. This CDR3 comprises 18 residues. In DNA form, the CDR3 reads TGTGCCAGCAGCAAAGCCGGGGAGAGGGAGGGCTCCTACAATGAGCAGTTCTTC. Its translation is CASSKAGEREGSYNEQFF.

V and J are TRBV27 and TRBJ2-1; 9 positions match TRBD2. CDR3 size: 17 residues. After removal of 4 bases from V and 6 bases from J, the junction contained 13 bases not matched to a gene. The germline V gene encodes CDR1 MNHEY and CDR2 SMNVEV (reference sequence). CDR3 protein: CASSSPGLAGRINEQFF. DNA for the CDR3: TGTGCCAGCAGTTCCCCGGGGCTAGCGGGACGTATCAATGAGCAGTTCTTC.

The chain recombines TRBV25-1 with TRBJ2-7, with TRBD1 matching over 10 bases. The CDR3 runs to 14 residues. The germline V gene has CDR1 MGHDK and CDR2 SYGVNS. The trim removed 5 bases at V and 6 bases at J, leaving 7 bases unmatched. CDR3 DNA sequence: TGTGCCAGCAGTCCCCCCGGACAGGGGGGCGAGCAGTACTTC. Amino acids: CASSPPGQGGEQYF.

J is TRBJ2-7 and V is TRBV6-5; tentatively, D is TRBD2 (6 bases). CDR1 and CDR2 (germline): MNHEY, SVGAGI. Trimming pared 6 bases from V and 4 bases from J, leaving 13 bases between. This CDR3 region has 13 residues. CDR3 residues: CASSPGLGYEQYF. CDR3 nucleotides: TGTGCCAGCAGCCCGGGACTCGGTTACGAGCAGTACTTC.

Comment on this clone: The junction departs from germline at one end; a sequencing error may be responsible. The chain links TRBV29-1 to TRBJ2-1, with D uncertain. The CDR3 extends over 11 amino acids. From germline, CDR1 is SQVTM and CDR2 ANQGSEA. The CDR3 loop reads CSVEVYNEQFF. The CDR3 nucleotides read TGCAGCGTCGAAGTATACAATGAGCAGTTCTTC.

DNA for the CDR3: TGTGCCAGCAGCTTAGCACAGAACTATGGCTACACCTTC. As protein: CASSLAQNYGYTF. The chain uses TRBV7-9 and TRBJ1-2; D not certain. Germline V gene sequence: CDR1 SEHNR, CDR2 FQNEAQ (reference sequence). The CDR3 is 13 residues long. V lost 0 bases and J lost 2, with 4 bases in between.